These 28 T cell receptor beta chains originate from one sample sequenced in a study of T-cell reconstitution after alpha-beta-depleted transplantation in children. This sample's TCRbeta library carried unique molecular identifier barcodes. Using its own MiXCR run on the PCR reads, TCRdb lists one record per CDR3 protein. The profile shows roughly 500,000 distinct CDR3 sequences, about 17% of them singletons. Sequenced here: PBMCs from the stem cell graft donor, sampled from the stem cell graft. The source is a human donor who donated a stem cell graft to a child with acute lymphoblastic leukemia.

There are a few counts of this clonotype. CDR3 in DNA: TGCGCCAGCAGCTTTACTAGCGGGGTCGCCTACGAGCAGTACTTC. It translates to CASSFTSGVAYEQYF. This sequence joins TRBV5-1 and TRBJ2-7; TRBD2 aligns across 10 bases. With 2 bases clipped from V and 2 bases from J, the junction kept 4 bases outside the gene matches. Germline V lookup: CDR1 SGHRS, CDR2 YFSETQ. This CDR3 spans 15 amino acids.

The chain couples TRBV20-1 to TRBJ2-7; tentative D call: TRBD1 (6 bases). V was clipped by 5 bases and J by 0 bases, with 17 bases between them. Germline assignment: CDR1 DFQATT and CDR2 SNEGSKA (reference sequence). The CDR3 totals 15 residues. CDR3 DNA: TGCAGTGCTCTCGAGACAGGCCCTTTCTCCTACGAGCAGTACTTC. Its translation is CSALETGPFSYEQYF.

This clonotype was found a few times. CDR3 region: CASSPGTLEETQYF. The CDR3 nucleotides are TGTGCCAGCAGTCCCGGGACTTTAGAAGAGACCCAGTACTTC. The rearrangement uses TRBV6-1 and TRBJ2-5; tentatively, D is TRBD2 (6 bases). The CDR3 has 14 amino acids. V was trimmed by 5 bases and J by 3 bases, leaving 13 bases between them. CDR1 is MNHNS and CDR2 is SASEGT in the germline V gene.

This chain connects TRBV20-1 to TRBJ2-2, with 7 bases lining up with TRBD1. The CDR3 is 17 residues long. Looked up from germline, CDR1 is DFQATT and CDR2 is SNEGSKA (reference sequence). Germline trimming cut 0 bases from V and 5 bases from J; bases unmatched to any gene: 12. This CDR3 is CSARDLVKTGETGELFF. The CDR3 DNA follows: TGCAGTGCTAGAGATCTCGTGAAAACAGGGGAAACCGGGGAGCTGTTTTTT.

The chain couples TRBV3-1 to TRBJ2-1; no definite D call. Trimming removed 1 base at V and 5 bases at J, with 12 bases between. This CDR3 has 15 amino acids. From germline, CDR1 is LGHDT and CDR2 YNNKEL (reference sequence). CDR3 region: CASSQVLERNNEQFF. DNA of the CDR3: TGTGCCAGCAGCCAAGTTCTGGAAAGGAACAATGAGCAGTTCTTC.

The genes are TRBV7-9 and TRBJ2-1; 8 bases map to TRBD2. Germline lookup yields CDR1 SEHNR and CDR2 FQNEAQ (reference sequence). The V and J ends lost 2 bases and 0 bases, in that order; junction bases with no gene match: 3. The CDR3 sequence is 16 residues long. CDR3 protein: CASSLSGGPSYNEQFF. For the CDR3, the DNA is TGTGCCAGCAGCTTAAGCGGGGGACCCTCCTACAATGAGCAGTTCTTC.

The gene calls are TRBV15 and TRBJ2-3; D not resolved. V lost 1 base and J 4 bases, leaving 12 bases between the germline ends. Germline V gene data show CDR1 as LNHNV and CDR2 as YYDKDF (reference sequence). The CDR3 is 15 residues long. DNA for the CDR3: TGTGCCACCAGCAGAGCTACTGGAAGCGCAGATACGCAGTATTTT. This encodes CATSRATGSADTQYF.

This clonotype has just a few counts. The CDR3 nucleotides are TGTGCCAGCAGTTTAGACTTCGGGGGACGGCAGCCCCAGCATTTT. Translating it yields CASSLDFGGRQPQHF. V usage is TRBV12-3 or TRBV12-4 and J usage is TRBJ1-5, with a possible D match to TRBD1 (5 bases). Trimming shortened V by 1 base and J by 7 bases, and 14 bases separated the two germline ends. CDR3 length equals 15 residues.

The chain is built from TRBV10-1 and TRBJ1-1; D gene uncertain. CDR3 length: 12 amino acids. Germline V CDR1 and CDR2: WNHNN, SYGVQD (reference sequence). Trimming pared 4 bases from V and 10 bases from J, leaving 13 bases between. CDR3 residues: CASSVIRFGAFF. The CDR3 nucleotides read TGCGCCAGCAGTGTTATAAGATTCGGAGCTTTCTTT.

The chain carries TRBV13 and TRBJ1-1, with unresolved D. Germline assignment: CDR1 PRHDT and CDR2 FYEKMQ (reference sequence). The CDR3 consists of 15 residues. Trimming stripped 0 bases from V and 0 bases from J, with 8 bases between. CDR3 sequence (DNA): TGTGCCAGCAGCTTAGGCCGGAGTGTGAACACTGAAGCTTTCTTT. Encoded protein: CASSLGRSVNTEAFF.

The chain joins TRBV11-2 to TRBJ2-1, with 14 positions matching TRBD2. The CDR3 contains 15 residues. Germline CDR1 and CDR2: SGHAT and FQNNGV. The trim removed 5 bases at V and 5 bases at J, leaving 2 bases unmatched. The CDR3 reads CASSKTSGRDNEQFF. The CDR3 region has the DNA TGTGCCAGCAGCAAGACTAGCGGGAGGGACAATGAGCAGTTCTTC. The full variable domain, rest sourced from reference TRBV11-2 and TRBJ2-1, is EAGVAQSPRYKIIEKRQSVAFWCNPISGHATLYWYQQILGQGPKLLIQFQNNGVVDDSQLPKDRFSAERLKGVDSTLKIQPAKLEDSAVYLCASSKTSGRDNEQFFGPGTRLTVL.

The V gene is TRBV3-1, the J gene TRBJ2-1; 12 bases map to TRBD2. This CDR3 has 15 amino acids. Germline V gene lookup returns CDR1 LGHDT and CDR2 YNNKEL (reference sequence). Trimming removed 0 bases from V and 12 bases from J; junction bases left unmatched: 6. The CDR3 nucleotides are TGTGCCAGCAGCCAAGAAACTAGCGGGGGGAACCGGCAGTTCTTC. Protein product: CASSQETSGGNRQFF.

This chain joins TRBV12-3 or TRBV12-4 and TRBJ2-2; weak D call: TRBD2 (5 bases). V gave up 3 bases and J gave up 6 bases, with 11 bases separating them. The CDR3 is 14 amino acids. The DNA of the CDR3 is TGTGCCAGCAGTTTCGACTACCTCGCCGGGGAGCTGTTTTTT. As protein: CASSFDYLAGELFF.

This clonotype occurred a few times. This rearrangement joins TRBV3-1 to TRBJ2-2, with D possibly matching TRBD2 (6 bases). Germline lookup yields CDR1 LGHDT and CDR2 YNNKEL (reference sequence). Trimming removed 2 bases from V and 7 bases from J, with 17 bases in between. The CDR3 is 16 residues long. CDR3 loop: CASSQKASGDVGELFF. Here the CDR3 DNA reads TGTGCCAGCAGCCAAAAAGCTTCGGGAGACGTCGGGGAGCTGTTTTTT. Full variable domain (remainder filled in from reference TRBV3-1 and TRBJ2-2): DTAVSQTPKYLVTQMGNDKSIKCEQNLGHDTMYWYKQDSKKFLKIMFSYNNKELIINETVPNRFSPKSPDKAHLNLHINSLELGDSAVYFCASSQKASGDVGELFFGEGSRLTVL.

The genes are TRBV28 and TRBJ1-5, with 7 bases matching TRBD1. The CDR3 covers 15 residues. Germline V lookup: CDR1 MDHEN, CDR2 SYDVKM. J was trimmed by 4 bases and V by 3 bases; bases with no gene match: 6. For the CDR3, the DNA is TGTGCCAGCAGTTTTATGGGCAGGGGGAATCAGCCCCAGCATTTT. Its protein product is CASSFMGRGNQPQHF.

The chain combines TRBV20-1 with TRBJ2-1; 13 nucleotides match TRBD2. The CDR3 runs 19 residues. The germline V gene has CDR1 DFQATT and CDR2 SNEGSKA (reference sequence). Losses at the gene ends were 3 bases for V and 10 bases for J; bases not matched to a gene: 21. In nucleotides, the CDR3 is TGCAGTGCTAGGACCTTTGGACTAGCGGGAGAACTATTTCCAGGAGAGCAGTTCTTC. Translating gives CSARTFGLAGELFPGEQFF.

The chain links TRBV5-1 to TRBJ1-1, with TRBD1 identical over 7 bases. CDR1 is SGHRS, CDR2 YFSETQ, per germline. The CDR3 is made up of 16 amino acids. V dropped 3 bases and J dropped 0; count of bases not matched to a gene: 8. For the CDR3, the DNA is TGCGCCAGCAGCTCGCATAACAGGGGCTTGAACACTGAAGCTTTCTTT. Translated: CASSSHNRGLNTEAFF.

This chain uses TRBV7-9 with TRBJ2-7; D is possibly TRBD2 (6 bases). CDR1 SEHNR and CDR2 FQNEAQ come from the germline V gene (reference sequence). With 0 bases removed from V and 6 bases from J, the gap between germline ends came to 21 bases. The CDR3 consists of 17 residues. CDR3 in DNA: TGTGCCAGCAGCTTAGCTAGTGGAGGGGACTCCAGCCTCGAGCAGTACTTC. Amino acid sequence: CASSLASGGDSSLEQYF.

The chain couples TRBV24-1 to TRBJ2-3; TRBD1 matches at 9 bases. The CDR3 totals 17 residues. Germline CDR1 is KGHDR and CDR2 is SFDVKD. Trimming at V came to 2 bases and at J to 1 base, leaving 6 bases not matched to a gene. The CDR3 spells CATSDYRTGEGTDTQYF. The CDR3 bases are TGTGCCACCAGTGATTACCGGACAGGGGAAGGCACAGATACGCAGTATTTT.

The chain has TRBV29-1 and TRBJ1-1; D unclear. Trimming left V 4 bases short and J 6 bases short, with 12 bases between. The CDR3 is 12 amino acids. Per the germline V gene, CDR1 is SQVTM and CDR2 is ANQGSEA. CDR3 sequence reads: CSVVGRHPEAFF. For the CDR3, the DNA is TGCAGCGTTGTCGGCAGGCATCCTGAAGCTTTCTTT.

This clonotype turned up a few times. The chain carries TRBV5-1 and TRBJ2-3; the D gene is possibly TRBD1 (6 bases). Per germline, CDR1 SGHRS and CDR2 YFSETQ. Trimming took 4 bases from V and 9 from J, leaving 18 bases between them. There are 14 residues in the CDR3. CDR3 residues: CASSAQHRAETQYF. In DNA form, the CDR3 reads TGCGCCAGCAGCGCCCAACACAGGGCTGAAACGCAGTATTTT. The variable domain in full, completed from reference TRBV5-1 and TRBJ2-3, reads KAGVTQTPRYLIKTRGQQVTLSCSPISGHRSVSWYQQTPGQGLQFLFEYFSETQRNKGNFPGRFSGRQFSNSRSEMNVSTLELGDSALYLCASSAQHRAETQYFGPGTRLTVL.

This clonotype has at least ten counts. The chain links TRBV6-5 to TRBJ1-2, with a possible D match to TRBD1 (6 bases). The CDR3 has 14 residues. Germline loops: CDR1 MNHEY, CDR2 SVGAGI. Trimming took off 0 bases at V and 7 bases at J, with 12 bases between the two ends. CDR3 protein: CASSYSGQGFGYTF. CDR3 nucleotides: TGTGCCAGCAGTTACTCGGGGCAGGGGTTTGGCTACACCTTC.

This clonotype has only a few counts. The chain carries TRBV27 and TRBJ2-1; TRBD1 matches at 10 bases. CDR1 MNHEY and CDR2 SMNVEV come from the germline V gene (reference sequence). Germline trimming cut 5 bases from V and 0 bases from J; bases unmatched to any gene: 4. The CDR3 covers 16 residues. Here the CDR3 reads CASSDRGPVSYNEQFF. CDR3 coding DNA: TGTGCCAGCAGTGACAGGGGGCCGGTCTCCTACAATGAGCAGTTCTTC.

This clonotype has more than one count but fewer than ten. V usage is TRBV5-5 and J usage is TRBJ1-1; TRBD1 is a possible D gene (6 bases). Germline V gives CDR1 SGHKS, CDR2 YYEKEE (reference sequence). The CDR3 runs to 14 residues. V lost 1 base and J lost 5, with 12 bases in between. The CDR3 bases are TGTGCCAGCAGCTTGTGGTGGGGGCATACTGAAGCTTTCTTT. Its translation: CASSLWWGHTEAFF.

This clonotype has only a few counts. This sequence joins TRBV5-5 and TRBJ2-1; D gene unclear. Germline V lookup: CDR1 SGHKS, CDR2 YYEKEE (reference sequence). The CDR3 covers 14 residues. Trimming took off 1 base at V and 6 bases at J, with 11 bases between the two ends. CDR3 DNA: TGTGCCAGCAGCTTGCGGCTAGGTTTCAATGAGCAGTTCTTC. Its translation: CASSLRLGFNEQFF. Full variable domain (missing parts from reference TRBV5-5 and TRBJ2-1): DAGVTQSPTHLIKTRGQQVTLRCSPISGHKSVSWYQQVLGQGPQFIFQYYEKEERGRGNFPDRFSARQFPNYSSELNVNALLLGDSALYLCASSLRLGFNEQFFGPGTRLTVL.

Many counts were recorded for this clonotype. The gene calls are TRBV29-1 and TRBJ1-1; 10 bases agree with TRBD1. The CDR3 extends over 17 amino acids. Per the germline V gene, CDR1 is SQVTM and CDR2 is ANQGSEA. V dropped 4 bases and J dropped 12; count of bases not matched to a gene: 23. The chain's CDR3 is CSVVRLGTGERWFTSFF. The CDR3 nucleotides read TGCAGCGTTGTTCGTCTGGGGACAGGGGAAAGGTGGTTCACGTCTTTCTTT.

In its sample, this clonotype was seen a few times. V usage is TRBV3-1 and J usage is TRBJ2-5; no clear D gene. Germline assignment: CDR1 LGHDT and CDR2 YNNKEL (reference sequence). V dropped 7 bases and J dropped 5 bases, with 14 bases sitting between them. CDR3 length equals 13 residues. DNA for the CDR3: TGTGCCAGCACCCACTTAGATGGGGAGACCCAGTACTTC. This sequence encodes CASTHLDGETQYF.

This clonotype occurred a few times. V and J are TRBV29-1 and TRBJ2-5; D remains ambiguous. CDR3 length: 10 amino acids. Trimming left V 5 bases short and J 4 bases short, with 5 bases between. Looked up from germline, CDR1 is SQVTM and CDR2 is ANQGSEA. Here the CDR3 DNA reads TGCAGCGTTCTTAGAGAGACCCAGTACTTC. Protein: CSVLRETQYF.